The table lists the clone carrying this T cell receptor (beta chain) with a few counts. The antigen is unknown. These data come from a study of T cells after yellow fever vaccination. Findings and caveats of the study: The booster response re-showed most primary clones: 96% CD4, around 87% CD8.

Using its own MiXCR run on the 5' RACE reads, TCRdb lists one record per CDR3 protein. Of some 250,000 distinct CDR3 sequences in the sample, 3.6% were seen once. CDR3 size: 14 residues. Trimming removed 0 bases from V and 5 bases from J, with 8 bases in between. Germline V CDR1 and CDR2: MNHNY, SVGAGI (reference sequence). This TCR was recovered from a man younger than 35 who received the YFV17D yellow fever vaccine. This sequence joins TRBV6-6 and TRBJ1-5, with TRBD1 as a possible D gene (5 bases). The sequenced sample was PBMCs, obtained 15 days after the yellow fever booster vaccination. CDR3 bases: TGTGCCAGCAGTTACTCCGGAGGGGATCAGCCCCAGCATTTT. Residues: CASSYSGGDQPQHF.